Listed below are T cell receptor beta chains from one sample, sequenced in a study of blood T cell repertoires in COVID-19. Profiled with immunoSEQ multiplex PCR; TCRdb holds only in-frame clones, not every one. The repertoire holds tens of thousands of clones, with roughly 88% as singletons. The specimen sequenced was peripheral blood. These receptors all come from a middle-aged man with active COVID-19. CDR3s include the opening cysteine and the closing phenylalanine or tryptophan.

TRBJ1-3 | TRBV20-1 | CSAQGASIYF
TRBJ2-1 | TRBV6-6 | CASSYGSSYNEQFF
TRBJ2-1 | TRBV11-1 | CASSLAWTGSYNEQFF
TRBJ1-2 | TRBV5-1 | CASSRTGSGYTF
TRBJ2-3 | TRBV6-1 | CASSERTGTSTDTQYF
TRBJ1-3 | TRBV9 | CASSHPQTGGTYFGNTIYF
TRBJ2-1 | TRBV14 | CASSQDWDSYNEQFF
TRBJ1-5 | TRBV19 | CASSIRKGPWSNQPQHF
TRBJ2-4 | TRBV2 | CASTEQGGLAKNIQYF
TRBJ1-5 | TRBV19 | CARRRQLHQPQHF
TRBJ2-2 | TRBV5-1 | CASSYGTANTGELFF
TRBJ2-1 | TRBV10-3 | CATTAGNIYNEQFF
TRBJ1-5 | TRBV7-9 | CASSLSGNQPQHF
TRBJ1-3 | TRBV5-1 | CASSLGQTGNTIYF
TRBJ2-1 | TRBV28 | CASRRSRRGTDEQFF
TRBJ2-5 | TRBV7-6 | CASSFDSRETQYF
TRBJ2-3 | TRBV5-4 | CASSLSTDTQYF
TRBJ2-5 | TRBV29-1 | CGGTWLETQYF
TRBJ2-5 | TRBV29-1 | CSVARGRGETQYF
TRBJ2-6 | TRBV5-1 | CARSSVQGSLSGANVLTF
TRBJ2-7 | TRBV7-2 | CASSFSRYEQYF
TRBJ2-7 | TRBV11-3 | CASSAPLGLGYEQYF
TRBJ1-5 | TRBV4-1 | CASSHPGTGGPQPQHF
TRBJ1-1 | TRBV18 | CASSPPGGLFEAFF
TRBJ2-1 | TRBV5-1 | CASSLAVRGAVEQFF
TRBJ1-3 | TRBV3-1/TRBV3-2 | CASSPGQGLYTIYF
TRBJ2-7 | TRBV3-1/TRBV3-2 | CASSQGTRRNYEQYF
TRBJ2-5 | TRBV27 | CASRFISGETQYF
TRBJ1-2 | TRBV9 | CASSTRGEDYGYTF
TRBJ2-7 | TRBV7-2 | CASSLSPATGEQYF
TRBJ2-3 | TRBV4-1 | CASSQGLAVRDTQYF
TRBJ1-2 | TRBV13 | CASSSPTEYGYTF
TRBJ2-5 | TRBV11-2 | CASSSTTGGETQYF
TRBJ1-1 | TRBV5-1 | CASSLDRVSTEAFF
TRBJ2-1 | TRBV4-1 | CASSPSGNEQFF
TRBJ2-1 | TRBV6-6 | CASSWVREDEQFF
TRBJ2-1 | TRBV7-9 | CASSLTPSDEQFF
TRBJ2-5 | TRBV6-1 | CASSEWGETWQETQYF
TRBJ2-5 | TRBV18 | CASSPSRETQYF
TRBJ2-7 | TRBV2 | CASTTMASYEQYF
TRBJ1-6 | TRBV7-3 | CASSIPRDFPGTYNSPLHF
TRBJ2-2 | TRBV7-8 | CASSSHPGGLNTGELFF
TRBJ1-5 | TRBV19 | CASSMGRGSSNQPQHF
TRBJ1-1 | TRBV5-4 | CASSSGSNTEAFF
TRBJ2-1 | TRBV4-1 | CASSQALAGVYNEQFF
TRBJ2-5 | TRBV4-1 | CASSQVGTSQETQYF
TRBJ2-3 | TRBV5-4 | CASSLDLSDTQYF
TRBJ2-2 | TRBV7-8 | CASSLAGTPTGELFF
TRBJ1-4 | TRBV6-5 | CASSFRGVANEKLFF
TRBJ1-1 | TRBV6-5 | CASTWTGVTFF
TRBJ1-1 | TRBV11-2 | CASNSGHQGEAFF
TRBJ1-2 | TRBV28 | CATGTGSNYGYTF
TRBJ2-7 | TRBV6-2/TRBV6-3 | CASSYVAGPYEQYF
TRBJ1-5 | TRBV10-2 | CASSRNRDQPQHF
TRBJ2-1 | TRBV29-1 | CSVGLAGVVEQFF
TRBJ2-3 | TRBV11-3 | CASSLELAGPQGTQYF
TRBJ2-5 | TRBV2 | CASSVTSGRWETQYF